Detailed here is one T cell receptor (beta chain). This sample stems from a study of human T cells and chemical hapten exposure. Study summary: Read at 6 days, the patch tests placed 0.01% DPC on the upper back.

Time point described: pre-sensitization, week 0. Treatment reported: therapeutic diphenylcyclopropenone sensitization with weekly scalp DPC. TCRdb re-derived calls from the RACE reads in MiXCR, one entry per CDR3 protein. The sample consists of more than 80,000 distinct CDR3 sequences, roughly 12% of them appearing once. Sequencing was performed on whole blood, taken in connection with sensitization to the hapten diphenylcyclopropenone (DPC). The TCR comes from a woman in her fifties or sixties with alopecia areata. Some clones in this sample may be carry-over from other donors' samples.

The CDR3 DNA follows: TGTGCCAGCAGCTCCCGCTCCGGGACAGGAAACTCCTATAATTCACCCCTCCACTTT. This codes for CASSSRSGTGNSYNSPLHF. The gene calls are TRBV7-2 and TRBJ1-6, with 8 bases that match TRBD1. Germline-derived CDR1 and CDR2 are SGHTA and FQGNSA. This CDR3 has 19 amino acids. V shed 4 bases, J shed 0 bases, and the junction held 11 bases outside the gene matches.